The entry below gives a single TCR beta chain sequence along with its context. Germline CDR1 and CDR2: SGHNT and YYREEE (reference sequence). This CDR3 is built from 16 residues. The V segment lost 4 bases and the J segment 2 bases; nucleotides outside the gene matches: 4. This specimen comes from a study of cytomegalovirus exposure and HLA in healthy donors. Each donor was nominally healthy when sampled (though unrecorded immune exposures were likely). The study ran its PCR with 60 Vbeta and 13 Jbeta primers. The protocol was immunoSEQ multiplex PCR, while the TCRdb copy is restricted to in-frame clones and leaves out a portion. Found here are tens of thousands of clones; the top ten clones hold 1.1%.

The genes are TRBV5-4 and TRBJ2-1, with 12 bases fitting TRBD2. The receptor's source is a woman between 25 and 40 years old in good health and CMV-seronegative. Specimen: PBMCs. In DNA form, the CDR3 reads TGTGCCAGCAGCCTTAGACTAGCGGGAGCCTACAATGAGCAGTTCTTC. This encodes CASSLRLAGAYNEQFF.